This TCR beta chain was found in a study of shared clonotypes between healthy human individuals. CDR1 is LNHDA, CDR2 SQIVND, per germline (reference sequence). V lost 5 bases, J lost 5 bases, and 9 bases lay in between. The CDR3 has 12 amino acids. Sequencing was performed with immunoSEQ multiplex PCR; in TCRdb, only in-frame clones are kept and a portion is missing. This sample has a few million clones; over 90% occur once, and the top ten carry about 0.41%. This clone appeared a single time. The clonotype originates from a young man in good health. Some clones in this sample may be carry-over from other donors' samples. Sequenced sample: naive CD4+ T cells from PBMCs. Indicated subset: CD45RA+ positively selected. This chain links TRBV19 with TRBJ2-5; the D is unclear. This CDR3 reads CASSGYLETQYF. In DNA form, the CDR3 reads TGTGCCAGTAGTGGGTATCTGGAGACCCAGTACTTC.